This T cell receptor beta chain was captured by sequencing in a study of lymphopenia after photon versus proton radiotherapy. General observations from the study: Authors raise, but do not show, better survival with proton therapy. After the lymphocyte nadir, photon-treated repertoires showed oligoclonal expansion, especially of CD8+ Temra cells. Relative stability marked proton patients; photon patients lost diversity and naive cells. In patients who died, overall survival fell as post-nadir TCR diversity dropped more.

In regard to this clone: Its antigen is unidentified.

Germline V CDR1 and CDR2: WNHNN, SYGVQD (reference sequence). Deletions cut 3 bases from V and 6 bases from J, with 9 bases between. The CDR3 has 12 amino acids. Clones were read by immunoSEQ multiplex PCR, and TCRdb kept only the in-frame ones, dropping some. The sample consists of about 45,000 clones, approximately 83% of them appearing once. This chain joins TRBV10-1 and TRBJ2-7; possible D gene TRBD2, 5 bases. The source is a man in his forties or fifties with gastric cancer. This specimen consisted of peripheral blood, obtained from a patient treated with photon-based radiotherapy. The CDR3, as DNA: TGCGCCAGCAGTGAATCGGGGTTCGAGCAGTACTTC. Amino acids: CASSESGFEQYF.